The T cell receptor beta chain described here comes from a study of monozygotic twins with inflammatory bowel disease. UMIs containing a 6-nucleotide sample barcode were added via template switching. Two rounds of nested PCR, of around 16 and 10 cycles, were run on TCRalpha and TCRbeta cDNA. TCRdb reprocessed the 5' RACE reads and reports one entry per CDR3 protein, with no DNA. In all, the sample yields roughly 200,000 distinct CDR3 sequences. This CDR3 has 16 residues. CDR1 is SGHRS, CDR2 YFSETQ, per germline. This sequence joins TRBV5-1 and TRBJ2-2; TCRdb's D call, TRBD1, is unchecked because there is no DNA. Sequenced sample: blood. The receptor was isolated from a human donor with ulcerative colitis or Crohn's disease, or a healthy co-twin of an affected twin (not recorded which). The CDR3 loop reads CASSLGIDSLAGELFF.